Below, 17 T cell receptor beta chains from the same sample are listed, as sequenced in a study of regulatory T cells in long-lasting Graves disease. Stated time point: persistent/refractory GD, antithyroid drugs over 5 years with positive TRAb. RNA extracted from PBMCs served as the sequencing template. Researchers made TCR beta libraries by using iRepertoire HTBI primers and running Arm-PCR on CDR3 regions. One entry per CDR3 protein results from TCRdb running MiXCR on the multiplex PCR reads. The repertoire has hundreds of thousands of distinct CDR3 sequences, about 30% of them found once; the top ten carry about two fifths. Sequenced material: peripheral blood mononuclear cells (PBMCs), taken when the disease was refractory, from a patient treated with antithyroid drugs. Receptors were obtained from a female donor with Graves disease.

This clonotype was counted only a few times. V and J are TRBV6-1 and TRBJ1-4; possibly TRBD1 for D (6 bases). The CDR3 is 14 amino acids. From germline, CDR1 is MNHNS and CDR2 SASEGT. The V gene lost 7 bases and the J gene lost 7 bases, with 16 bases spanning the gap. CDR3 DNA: TGTGCCAGCACTTTTGGACAGATTTCTGAAAAACTGTTTTTT. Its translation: CASTFGQISEKLFF.

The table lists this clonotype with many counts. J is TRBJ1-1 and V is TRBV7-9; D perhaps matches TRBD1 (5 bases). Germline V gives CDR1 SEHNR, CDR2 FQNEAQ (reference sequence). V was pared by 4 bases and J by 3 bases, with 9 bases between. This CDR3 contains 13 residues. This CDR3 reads CASSSGRDTEAFF. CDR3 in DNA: TGTGCCAGCAGCTCGGGACGGGACACTGAAGCTTTCTTT.

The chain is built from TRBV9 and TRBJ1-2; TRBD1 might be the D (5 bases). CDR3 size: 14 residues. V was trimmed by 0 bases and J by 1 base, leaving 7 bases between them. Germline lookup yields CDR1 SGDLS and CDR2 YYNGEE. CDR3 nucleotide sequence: TGTGCCAGCAGCGTAGAGGGGCGTAACTATGGCTACACCTTC. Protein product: CASSVEGRNYGYTF.

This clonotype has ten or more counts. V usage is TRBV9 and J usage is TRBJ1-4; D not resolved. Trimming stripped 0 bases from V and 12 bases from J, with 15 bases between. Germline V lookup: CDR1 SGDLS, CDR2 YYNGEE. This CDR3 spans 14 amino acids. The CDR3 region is CASSVGVTSQELFF. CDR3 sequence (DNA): TGTGCCAGCAGCGTAGGTGTAACCAGCCAAGAACTGTTTTTT.

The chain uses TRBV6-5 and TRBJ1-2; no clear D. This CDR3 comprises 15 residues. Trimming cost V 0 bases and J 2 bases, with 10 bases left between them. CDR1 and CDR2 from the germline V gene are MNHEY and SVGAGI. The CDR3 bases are TGTGCCAGCAGTTACTCGCGCAGCTACAACTATGGCTACACCTTC. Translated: CASSYSRSYNYGYTF.

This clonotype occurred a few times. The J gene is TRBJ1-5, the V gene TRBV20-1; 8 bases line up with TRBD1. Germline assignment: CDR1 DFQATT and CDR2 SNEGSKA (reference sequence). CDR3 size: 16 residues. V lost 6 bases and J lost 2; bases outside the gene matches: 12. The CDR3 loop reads CSAPRTGNGGNQPQHF. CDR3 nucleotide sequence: TGCAGTGCCCCCCGGACAGGGAACGGTGGCAATCAGCCCCAGCATTTT.

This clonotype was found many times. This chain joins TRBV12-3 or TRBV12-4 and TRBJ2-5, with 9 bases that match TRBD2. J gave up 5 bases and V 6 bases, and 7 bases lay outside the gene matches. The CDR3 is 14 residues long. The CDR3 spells CASRASGTGETQYF. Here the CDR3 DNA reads TGTGCCAGCAGGGCTAGCGGGACTGGGGAGACCCAGTACTTC.

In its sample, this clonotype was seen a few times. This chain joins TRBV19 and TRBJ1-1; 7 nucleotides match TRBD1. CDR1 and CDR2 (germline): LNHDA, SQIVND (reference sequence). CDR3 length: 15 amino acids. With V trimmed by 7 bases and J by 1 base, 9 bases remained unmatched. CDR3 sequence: CASIPNRGSNTEAFF. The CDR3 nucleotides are TGTGCCAGTATCCCAAACAGGGGATCGAACACTGAAGCTTTCTTT. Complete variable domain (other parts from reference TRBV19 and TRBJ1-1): DGGITQSPKYLFRKEGQNVTLSCEQNLNHDAMYWYRQDPGQGLRLIYYSQIVNDFQKGDIAEGYSVSREKKESFPLTVTSAQKNPTAFYLCASIPNRGSNTEAFFGQGTRLTVV.

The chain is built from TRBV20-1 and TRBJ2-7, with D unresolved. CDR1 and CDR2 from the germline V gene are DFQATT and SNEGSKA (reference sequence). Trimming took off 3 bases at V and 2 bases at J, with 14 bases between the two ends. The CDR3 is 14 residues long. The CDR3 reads CSARMFWGPYEQYF. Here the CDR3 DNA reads TGCAGTGCTAGGATGTTCTGGGGTCCCTACGAGCAGTACTTC.

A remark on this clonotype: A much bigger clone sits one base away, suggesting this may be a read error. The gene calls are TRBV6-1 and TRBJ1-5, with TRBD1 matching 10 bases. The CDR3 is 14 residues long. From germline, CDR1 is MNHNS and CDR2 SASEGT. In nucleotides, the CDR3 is TGTGCCGGCAGTAAGGGACAGGGGAATCAGCCCCAGCATTTT. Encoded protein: CAGSKGQGNQPQHF.

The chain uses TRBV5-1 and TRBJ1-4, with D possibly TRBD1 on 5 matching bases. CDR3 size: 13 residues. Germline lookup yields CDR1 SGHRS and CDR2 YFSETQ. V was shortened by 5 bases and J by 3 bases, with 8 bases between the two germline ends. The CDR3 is CASSMGPNEKLFF. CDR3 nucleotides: TGCGCCAGCAGTATGGGACCTAATGAAAAACTGTTTTTT.

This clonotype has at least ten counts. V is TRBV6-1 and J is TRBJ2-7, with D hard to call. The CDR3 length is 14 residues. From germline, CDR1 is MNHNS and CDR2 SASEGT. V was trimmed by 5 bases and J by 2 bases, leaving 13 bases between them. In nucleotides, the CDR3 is TGTGCCAGCAGTATATTGGACGGCACCTACGAGCAGTACTTC. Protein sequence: CASSILDGTYEQYF.

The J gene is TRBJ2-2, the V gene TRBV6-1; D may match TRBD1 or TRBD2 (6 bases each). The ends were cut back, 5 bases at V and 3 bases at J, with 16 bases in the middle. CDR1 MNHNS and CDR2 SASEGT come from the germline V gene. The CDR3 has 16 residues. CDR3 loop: CASSMLSGAYTGELFF. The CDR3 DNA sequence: TGTGCCAGCAGTATGTTATCGGGGGCTTACACCGGGGAGCTGTTTTTT.

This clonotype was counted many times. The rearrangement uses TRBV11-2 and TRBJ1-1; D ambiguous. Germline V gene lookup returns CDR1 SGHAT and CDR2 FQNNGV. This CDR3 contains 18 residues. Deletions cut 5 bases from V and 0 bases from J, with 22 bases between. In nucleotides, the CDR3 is TGTGCCAGCAGCCTACCCCCCGGTGGCAGCCCCATGAACACTGAAGCTTTCTTT. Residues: CASSLPPGGSPMNTEAFF.

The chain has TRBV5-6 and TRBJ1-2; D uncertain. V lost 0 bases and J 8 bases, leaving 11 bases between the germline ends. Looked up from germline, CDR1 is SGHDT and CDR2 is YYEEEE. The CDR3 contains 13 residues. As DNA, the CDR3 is TGTGCCAGCAGCTTGGGGGCTGACGGCGGCTACACCTTC. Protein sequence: CASSLGADGGYTF.

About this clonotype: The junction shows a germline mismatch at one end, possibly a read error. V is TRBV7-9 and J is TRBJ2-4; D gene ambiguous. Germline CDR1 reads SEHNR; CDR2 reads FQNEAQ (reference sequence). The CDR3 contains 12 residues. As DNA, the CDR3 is TGTGCCAGCAGCAACCTCGCCTCCACCTCCTTCTTC. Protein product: CASSNLASTSFF.

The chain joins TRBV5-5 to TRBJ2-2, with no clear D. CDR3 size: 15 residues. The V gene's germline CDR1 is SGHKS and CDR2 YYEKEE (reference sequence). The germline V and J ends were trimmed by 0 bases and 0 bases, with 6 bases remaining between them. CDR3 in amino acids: CASSLGLSNTGELFF. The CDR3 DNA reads TGTGCCAGCAGCTTGGGACTTTCGAACACCGGGGAGCTGTTTTTT.